The clone carrying this TCR beta chain showed up just a few times. Its target is not known. The data stem from a study of cytomegalovirus exposure and HLA in healthy donors. As for the study in general: Among the approximately 400 donors who were genotyped, 81% fell in the genetic ancestry cluster that is associated with self-reported Caucasian donors.

PCR employed 60 Vbeta and 13 Jbeta primers. Methods used by the authors: Later reanalysis found 80 million or so unique TCR beta chains, around 10 million of them shared. Some clones are missing from TCRdb's copy, which holds only in-frame ones; the method was immunoSEQ multiplex PCR. Clonal size and the V and J genes are those of that table, whereas D and trimming came from the DNA. The profile shows around 70,000 clones, approximately 72% of them singletons. Study observations and caveats: The classifier, whose performance was assessed in both the original and validation cohorts, reportedly diagnosed cytomegalovirus status with high specificity and sensitivity. A likely sequencing artifact accounted for one observed cluster of highly shared sequence variants.

The CDR3 runs to 13 residues. Trimming cost V 3 bases and J 6 bases; bases outside gene matches: 1. Germline V gene lookup returns CDR1 SGHNT and CDR2 YYREEE (reference sequence). Sample: PBMCs. The chain recombines TRBV5-4 with TRBJ1-5, with 9 positions matching TRBD1. This TCR was recovered from a woman aged 40 to 55 in good health and CMV-seropositive. The CDR3 sequence: CASSWDRVQPQHF. The CDR3 bases are TGTGCCAGCAGCTGGGACAGGGTTCAGCCCCAGCATTTT.